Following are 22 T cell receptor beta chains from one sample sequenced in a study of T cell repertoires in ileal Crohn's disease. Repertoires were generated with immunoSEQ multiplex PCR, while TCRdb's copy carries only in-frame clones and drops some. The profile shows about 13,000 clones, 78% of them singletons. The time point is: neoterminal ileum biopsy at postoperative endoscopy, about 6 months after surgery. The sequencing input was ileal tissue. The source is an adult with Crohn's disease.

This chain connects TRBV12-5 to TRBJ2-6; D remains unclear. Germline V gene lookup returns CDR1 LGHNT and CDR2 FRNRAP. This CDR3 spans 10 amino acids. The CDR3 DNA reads TGTGCCTCGGGGGCCAACGTCCTGACTTTC. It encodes CASGANVLTF.

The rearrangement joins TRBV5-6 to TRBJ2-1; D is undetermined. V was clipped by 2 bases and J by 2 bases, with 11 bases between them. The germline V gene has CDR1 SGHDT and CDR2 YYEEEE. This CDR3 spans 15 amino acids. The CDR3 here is CASSFLEEPYNEQFF. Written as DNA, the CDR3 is TGTGCCAGCAGCTTTCTAGAGGAGCCCTACAATGAGCAGTTCTTC.

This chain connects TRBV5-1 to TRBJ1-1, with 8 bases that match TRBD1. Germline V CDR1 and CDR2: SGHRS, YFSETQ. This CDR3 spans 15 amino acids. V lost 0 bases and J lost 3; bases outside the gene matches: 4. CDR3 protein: CASSLGSTGDTEAFF. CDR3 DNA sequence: TGCGCCAGCAGCTTGGGGTCGACAGGGGACACTGAAGCTTTCTTT.

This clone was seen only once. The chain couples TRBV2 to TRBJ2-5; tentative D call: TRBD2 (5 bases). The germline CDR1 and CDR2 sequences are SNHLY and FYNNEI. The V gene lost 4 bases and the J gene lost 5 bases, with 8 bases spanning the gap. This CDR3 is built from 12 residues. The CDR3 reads CASSVSGETQYF. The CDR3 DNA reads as TGTGCCAGCAGTGTTTCGGGGGAGACCCAGTACTTC.

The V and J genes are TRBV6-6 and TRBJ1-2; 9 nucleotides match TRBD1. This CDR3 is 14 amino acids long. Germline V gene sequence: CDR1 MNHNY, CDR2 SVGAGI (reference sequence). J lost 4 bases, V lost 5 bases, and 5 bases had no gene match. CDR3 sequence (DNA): TGTGCCAGCAGTCCAGACAGGGGGACCTATGGCTACACCTTC. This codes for CASSPDRGTYGYTF.

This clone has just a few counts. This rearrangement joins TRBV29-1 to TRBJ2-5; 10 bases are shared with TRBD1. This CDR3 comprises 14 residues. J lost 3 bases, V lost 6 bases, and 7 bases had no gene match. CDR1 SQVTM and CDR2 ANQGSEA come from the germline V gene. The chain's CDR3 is CSVDPGTGEETQYF. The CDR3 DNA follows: TGCAGCGTCGACCCTGGGACAGGGGAAGAGACCCAGTACTTC.

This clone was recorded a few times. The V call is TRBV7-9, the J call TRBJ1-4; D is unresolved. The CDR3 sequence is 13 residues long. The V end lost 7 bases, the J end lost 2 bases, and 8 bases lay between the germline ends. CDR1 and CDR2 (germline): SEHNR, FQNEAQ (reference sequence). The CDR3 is CASTTGTNEKLFF. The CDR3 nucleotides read TGTGCCAGCACGACCGGGACTAATGAAAAACTGTTTTTT.

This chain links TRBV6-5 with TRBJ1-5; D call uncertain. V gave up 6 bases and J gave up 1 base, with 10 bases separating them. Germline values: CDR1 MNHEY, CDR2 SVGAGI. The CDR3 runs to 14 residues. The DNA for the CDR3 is TGTGCCAGCAGCCCCGACTCCAGCAATCAGCCCCAGCATTTT. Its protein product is CASSPDSSNQPQHF.

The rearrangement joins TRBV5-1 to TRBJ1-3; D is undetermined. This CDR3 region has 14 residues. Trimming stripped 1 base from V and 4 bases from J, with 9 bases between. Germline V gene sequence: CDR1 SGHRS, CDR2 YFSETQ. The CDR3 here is CASSLTVTGNTIYF. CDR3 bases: TGCGCCAGCAGCTTGACGGTTACCGGAAACACCATATATTTT.

CDR3 amino acids: CASSSPWTGAPGEQYF. The CDR3 bases are TGTGCCAGCAGCTCGCCTTGGACAGGGGCGCCCGGGGAGCAGTACTTC. The chain recombines TRBV11-2 with TRBJ2-7; 9 bases align to TRBD1. Germline loops: CDR1 SGHAT, CDR2 FQNNGV. This CDR3 has 16 amino acids. J gave up 7 bases and V 4 bases, and 14 bases lay outside the gene matches. Full variable domain (missing parts from reference TRBV11-2 and TRBJ2-7): EAGVAQSPRYKIIEKRQSVAFWCNPISGHATLYWYQQILGQGPKLLIQFQNNGVVDDSQLPKDRFSAERLKGVDSTLKIQPAKLEDSAVYLCASSSPWTGAPGEQYFGPGTRLTVT.

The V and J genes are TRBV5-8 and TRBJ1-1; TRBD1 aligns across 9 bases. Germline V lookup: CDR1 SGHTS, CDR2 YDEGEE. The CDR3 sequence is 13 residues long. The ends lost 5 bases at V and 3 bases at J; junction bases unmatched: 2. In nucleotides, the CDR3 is TGTGCCAGCAGTCGGGACAGGGACACTGAAGCTTTCTTT. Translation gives CASSRDRDTEAFF. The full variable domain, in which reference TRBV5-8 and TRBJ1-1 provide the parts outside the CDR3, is EAGVTQSPTHLIKTRGQQATLRCSPISGHTSVYWYQQALGLGLQFLLWYDEGEERNRGNFPPRFSGRQFPNYSSELNVNALELEDSALYLCASSRDRDTEAFFGQGTRLTVV.

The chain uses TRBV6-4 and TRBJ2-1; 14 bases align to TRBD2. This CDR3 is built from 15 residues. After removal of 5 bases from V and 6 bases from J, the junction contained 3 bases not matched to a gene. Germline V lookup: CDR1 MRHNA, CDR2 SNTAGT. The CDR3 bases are TGTGCCAGCAGTCCCGGACTAGCGGGAGGCAATGAGCAGTTCTTC. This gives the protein CASSPGLAGGNEQFF.

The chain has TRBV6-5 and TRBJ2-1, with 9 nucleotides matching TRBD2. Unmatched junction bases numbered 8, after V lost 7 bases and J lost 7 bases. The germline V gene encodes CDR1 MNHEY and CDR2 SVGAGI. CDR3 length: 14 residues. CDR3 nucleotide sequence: TGTGCCAGCAATCCGGGACTAGCCTCTAATGAGCAGTTCTTC. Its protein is CASNPGLASNEQFF.

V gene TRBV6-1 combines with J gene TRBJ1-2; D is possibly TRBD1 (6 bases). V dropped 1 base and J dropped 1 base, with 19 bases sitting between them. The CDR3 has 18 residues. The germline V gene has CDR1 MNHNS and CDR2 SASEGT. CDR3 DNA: TGTGCCAGCAGTGAAGTAAGGAACAGGGCAACCTTTAACTATGGCTACACCTTC. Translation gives CASSEVRNRATFNYGYTF.

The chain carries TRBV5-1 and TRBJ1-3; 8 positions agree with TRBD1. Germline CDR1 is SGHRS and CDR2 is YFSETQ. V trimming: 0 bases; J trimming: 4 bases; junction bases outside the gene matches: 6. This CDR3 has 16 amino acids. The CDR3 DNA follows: TGCGCCAGCAGCTTGGGCAGGGGGCTAATGGGAAACACCATATATTTT. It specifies CASSLGRGLMGNTIYF.

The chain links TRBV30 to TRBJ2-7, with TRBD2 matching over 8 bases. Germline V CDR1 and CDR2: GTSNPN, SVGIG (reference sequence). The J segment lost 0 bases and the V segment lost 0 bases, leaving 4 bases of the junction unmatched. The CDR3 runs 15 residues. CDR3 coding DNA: TGTGCCTGGAGTGTACGGGGGGGCTTCTCCTACGAGCAGTACTTC. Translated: CAWSVRGGFSYEQYF.

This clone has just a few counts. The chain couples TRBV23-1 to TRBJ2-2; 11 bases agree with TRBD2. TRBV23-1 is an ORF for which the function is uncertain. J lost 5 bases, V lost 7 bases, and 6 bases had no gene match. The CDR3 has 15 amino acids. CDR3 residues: CASNPLAGGTGELFF. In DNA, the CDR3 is TGCGCCAGCAACCCTCTAGCGGGGGGAACCGGGGAGCTGTTTTTT.

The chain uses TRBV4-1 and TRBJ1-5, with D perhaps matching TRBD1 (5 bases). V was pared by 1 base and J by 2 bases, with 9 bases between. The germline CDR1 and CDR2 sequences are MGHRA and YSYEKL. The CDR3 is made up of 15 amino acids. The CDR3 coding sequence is TGCGCCAGCAGCCAAGTACGGGGGGGCAATCAGCCCCAGCATTTT. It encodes CASSQVRGGNQPQHF.

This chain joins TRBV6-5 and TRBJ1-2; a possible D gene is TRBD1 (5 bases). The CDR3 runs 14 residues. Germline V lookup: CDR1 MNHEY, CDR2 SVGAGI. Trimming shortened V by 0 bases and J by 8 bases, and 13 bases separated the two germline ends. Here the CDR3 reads CASSYSGPQGGYTF. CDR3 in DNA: TGTGCCAGCAGTTACTCGGGGCCCCAAGGGGGCTACACCTTC.

CDR3 DNA: TGCGCCTCCGGGACATCCTCCTATGGCTACACCTTC. It encodes CASGTSSYGYTF. The V call is TRBV5-1, the J call TRBJ1-2; the D gene is possibly TRBD1 (6 bases). The V end was cut by 10 bases, the J end by 4 bases, with 14 bases between. Germline values: CDR1 SGHRS, CDR2 YFSETQ. CDR3 length: 12 residues.

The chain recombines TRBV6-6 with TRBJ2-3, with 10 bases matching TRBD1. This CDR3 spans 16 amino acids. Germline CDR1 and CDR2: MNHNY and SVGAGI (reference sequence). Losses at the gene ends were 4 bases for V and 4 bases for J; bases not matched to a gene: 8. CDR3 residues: CASSWVTGGGADTQYF. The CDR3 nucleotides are TGTGCCAGCAGTTGGGTGACAGGGGGCGGCGCAGATACGCAGTATTTT.

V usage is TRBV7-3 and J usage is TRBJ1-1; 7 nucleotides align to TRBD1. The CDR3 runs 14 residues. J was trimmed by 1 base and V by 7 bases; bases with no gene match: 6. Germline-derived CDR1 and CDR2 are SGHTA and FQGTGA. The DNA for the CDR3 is TGTGCCAGCACCGCGACAGGGTCGAACACTGAAGCTTTCTTT. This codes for CASTATGSNTEAFF.